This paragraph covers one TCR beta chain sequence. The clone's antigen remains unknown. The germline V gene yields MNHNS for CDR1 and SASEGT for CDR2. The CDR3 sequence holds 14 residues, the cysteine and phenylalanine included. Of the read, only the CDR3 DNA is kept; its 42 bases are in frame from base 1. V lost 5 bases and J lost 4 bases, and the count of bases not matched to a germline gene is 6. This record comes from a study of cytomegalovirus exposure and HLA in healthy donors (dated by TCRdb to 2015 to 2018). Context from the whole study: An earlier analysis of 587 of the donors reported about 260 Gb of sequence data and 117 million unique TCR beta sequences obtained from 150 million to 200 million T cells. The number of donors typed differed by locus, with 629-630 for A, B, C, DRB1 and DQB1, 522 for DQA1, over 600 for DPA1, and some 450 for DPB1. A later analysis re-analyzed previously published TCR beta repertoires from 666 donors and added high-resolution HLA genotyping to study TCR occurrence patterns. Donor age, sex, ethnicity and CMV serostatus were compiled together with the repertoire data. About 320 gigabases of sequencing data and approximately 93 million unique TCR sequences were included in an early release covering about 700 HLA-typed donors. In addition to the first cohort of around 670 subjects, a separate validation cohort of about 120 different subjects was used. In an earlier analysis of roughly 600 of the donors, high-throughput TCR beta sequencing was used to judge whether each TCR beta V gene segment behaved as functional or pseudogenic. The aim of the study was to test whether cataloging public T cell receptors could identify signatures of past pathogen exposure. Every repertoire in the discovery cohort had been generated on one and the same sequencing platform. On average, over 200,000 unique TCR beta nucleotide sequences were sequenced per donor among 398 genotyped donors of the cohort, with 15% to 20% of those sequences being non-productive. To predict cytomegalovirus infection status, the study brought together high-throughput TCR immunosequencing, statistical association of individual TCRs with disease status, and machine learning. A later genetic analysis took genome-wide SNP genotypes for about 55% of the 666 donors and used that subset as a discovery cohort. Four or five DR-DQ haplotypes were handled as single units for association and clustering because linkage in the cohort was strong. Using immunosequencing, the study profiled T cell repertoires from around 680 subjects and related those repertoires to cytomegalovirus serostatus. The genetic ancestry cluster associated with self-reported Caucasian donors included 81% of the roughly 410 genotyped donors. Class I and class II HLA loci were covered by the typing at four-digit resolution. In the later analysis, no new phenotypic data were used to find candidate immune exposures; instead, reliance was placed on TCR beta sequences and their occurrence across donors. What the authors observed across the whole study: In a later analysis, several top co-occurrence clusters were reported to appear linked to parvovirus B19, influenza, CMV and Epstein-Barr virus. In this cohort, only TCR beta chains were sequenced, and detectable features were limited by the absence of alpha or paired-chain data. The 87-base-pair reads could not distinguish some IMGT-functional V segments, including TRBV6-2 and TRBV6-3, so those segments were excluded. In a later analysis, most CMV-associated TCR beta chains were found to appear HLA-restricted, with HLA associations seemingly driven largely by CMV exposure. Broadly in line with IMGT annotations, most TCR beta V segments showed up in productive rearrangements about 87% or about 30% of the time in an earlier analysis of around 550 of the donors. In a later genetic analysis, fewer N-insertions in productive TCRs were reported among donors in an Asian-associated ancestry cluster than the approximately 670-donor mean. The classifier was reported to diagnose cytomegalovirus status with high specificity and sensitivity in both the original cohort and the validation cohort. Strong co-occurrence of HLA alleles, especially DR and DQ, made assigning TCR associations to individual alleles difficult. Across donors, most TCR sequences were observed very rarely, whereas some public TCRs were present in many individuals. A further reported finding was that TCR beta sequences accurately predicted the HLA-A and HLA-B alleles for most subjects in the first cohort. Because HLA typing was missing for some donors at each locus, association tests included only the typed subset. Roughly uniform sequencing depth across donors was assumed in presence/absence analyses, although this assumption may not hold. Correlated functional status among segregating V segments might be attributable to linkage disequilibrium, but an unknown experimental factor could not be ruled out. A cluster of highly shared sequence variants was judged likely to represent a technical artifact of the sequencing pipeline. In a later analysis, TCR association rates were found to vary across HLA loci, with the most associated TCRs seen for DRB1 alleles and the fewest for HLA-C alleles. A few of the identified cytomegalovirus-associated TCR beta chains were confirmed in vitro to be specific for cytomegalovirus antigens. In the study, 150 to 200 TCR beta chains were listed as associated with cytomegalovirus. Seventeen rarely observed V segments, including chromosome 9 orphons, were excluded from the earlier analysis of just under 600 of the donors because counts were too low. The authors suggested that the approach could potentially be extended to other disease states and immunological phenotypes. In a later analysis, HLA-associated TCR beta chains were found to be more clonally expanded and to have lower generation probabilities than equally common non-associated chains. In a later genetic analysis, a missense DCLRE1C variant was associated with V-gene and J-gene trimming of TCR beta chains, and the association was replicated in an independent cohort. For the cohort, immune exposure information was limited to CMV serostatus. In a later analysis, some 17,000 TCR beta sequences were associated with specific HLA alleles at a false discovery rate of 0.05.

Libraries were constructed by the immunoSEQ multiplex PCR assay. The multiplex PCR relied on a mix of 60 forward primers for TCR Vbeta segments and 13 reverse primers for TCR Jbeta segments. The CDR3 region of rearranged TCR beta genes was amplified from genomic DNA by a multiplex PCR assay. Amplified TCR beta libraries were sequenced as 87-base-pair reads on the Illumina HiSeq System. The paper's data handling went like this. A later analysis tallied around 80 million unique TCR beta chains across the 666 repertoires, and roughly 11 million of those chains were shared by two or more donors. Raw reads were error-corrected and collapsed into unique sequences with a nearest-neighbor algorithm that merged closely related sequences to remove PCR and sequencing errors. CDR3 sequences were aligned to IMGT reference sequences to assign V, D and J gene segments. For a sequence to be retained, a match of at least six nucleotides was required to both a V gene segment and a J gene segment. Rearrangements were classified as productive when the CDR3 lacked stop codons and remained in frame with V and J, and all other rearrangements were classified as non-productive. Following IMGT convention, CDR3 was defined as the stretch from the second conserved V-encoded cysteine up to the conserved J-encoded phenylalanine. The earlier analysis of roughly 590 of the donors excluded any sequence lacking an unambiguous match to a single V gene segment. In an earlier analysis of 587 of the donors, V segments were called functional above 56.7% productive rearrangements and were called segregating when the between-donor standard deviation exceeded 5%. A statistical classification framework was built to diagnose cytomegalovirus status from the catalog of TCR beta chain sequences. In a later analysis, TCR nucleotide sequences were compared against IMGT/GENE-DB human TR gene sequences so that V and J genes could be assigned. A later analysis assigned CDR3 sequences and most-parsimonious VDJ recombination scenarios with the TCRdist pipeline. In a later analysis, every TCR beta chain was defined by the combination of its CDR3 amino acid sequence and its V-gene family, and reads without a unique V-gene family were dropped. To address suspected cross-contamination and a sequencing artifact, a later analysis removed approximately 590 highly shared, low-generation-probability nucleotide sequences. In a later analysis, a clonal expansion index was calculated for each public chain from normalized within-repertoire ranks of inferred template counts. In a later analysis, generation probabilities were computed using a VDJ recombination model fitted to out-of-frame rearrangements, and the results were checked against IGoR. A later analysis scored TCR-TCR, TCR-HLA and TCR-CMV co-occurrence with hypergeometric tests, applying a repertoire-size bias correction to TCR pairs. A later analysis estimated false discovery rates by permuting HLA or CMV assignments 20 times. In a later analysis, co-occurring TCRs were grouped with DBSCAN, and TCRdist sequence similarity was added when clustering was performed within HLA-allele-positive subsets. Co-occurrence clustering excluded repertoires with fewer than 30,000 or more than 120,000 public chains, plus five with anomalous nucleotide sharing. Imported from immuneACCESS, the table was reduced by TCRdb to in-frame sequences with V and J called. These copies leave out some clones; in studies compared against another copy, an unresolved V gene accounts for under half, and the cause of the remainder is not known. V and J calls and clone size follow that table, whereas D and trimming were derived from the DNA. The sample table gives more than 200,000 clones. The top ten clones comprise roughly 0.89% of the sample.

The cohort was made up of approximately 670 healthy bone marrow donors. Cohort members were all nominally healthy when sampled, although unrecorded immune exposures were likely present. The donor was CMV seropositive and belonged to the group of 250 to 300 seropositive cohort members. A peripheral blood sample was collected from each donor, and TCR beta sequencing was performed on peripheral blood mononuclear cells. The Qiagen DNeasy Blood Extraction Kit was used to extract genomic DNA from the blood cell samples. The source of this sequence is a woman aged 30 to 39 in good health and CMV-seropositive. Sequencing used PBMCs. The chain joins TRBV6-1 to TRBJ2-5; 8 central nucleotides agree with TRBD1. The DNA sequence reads TGTGCCAGCAGTACACAGACAGGGGTAGAGACCCAGTACTTC. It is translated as CASSTQTGVETQYF.